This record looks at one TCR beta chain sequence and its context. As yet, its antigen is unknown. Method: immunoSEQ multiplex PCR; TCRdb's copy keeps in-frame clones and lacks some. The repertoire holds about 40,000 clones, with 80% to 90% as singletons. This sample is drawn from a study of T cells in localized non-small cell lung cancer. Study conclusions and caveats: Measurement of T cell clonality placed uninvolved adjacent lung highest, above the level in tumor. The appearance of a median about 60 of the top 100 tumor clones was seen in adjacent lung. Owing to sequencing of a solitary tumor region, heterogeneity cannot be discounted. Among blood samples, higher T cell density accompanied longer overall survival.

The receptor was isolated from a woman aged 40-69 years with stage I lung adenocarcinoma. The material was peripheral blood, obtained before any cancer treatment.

The CDR3 loop reads CASSLPGTGLRPLHF. The CDR3 region has the DNA TGTGCCAGCAGTTTACCCGGGACAGGGCTTCGACCCCTCCACTTT. The chain employs TRBV28 and TRBJ1-6; 9 bases map to TRBD1. V trimming: 2 bases; J trimming: 12 bases; junction bases outside the gene matches: 8. Per the germline V gene, CDR1 is MDHEN and CDR2 is SYDVKM. CDR3 length: 15 residues.